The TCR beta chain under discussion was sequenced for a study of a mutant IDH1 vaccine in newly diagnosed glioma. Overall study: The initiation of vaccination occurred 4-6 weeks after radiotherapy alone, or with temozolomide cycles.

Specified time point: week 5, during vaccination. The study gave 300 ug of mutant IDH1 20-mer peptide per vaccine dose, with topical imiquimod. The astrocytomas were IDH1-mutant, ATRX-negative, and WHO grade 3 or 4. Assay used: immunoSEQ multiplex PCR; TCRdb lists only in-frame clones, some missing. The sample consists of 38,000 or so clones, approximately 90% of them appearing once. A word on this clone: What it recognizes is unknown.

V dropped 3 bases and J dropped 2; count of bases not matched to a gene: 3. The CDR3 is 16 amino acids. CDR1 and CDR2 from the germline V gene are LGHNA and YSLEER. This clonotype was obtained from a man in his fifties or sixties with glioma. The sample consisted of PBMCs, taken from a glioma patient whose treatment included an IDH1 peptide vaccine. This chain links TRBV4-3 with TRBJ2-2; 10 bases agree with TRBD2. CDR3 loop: CASSHASGGNTGELFF. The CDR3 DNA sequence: TGCGCCAGCAGCCATGCTAGCGGGGGCAACACCGGGGAGCTGTTTTTT.